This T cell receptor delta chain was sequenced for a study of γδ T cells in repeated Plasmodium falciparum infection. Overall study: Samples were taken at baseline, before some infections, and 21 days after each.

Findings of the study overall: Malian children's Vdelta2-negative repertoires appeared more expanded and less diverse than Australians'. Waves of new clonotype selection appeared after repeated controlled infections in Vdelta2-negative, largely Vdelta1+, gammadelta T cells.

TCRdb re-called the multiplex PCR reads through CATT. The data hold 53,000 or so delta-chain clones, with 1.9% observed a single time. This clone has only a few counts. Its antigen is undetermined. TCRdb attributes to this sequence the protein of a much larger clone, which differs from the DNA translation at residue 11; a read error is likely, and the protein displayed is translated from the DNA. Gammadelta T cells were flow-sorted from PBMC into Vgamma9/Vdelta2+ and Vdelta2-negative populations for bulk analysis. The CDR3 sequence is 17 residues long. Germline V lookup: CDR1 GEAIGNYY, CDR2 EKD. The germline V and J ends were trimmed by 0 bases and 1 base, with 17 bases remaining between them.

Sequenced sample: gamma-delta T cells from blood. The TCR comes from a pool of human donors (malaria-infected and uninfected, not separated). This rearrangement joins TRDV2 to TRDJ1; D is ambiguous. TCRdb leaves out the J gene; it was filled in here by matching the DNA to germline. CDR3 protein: CACDTVSSPGCTDKLIF. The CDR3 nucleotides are TGTGCCTGTGACACCGTGTCCTCTCCGGGGTGCACCGATAAACTCATCTTT.